This T cell receptor beta chain was recovered during a study of blood T cells in healthy people across ages. The wider study: Capture by template switching was about one barcoded beta molecule per two T cells.

A second PCR, run for about 7 to 12 cycles, used a sample-barcoded 5' primer plus a J-beta primer mix. TCRdb redid the calling of the 5' RACE reads with MiXCR, one entry per CDR3 protein. The profile shows roughly 790,000 distinct CDR3 sequences, roughly 47% of them singletons. V gave up 2 bases and J gave up 4 bases, with 15 bases separating them. The V gene's germline CDR1 is MNHEY and CDR2 SVGAGI. The CDR3 consists of 16 residues. At least ten counts were recorded for this clonotype. The material sequenced was blood. The V gene is TRBV6-5, the J gene TRBJ2-1, with D possibly TRBD1 on 5 matching bases. The TCR was taken from a woman aged 55-70 years in good health. The CDR3 protein is CASSYLSDKPYNEQFF. The CDR3 DNA reads as TGTGCCAGCAGTTACCTCTCGGACAAACCGTACAATGAGCAGTTCTTC.